The subject of this entry is one T cell receptor beta chain. The antigen is not known. The data belong to a study of T cell responses to AZD1222 COVID-19 vaccine. Study information: Doses given second, at about 4 or about 12 weeks, were pooled.

General study findings and limits: Donors were chiefly white British, with a greater number of females, and clonal diversity was perhaps underestimated. Dominant CD4 TCR responses targeted spike regions 160-218 and 743-854. Among spike-specific TCRs, nearly half reportedly target unmutated variant regions.

Using immunoSEQ multiplex PCR, the repertoire was profiled, and TCRdb retains in-frame clones only, with some absent. Of 85,000 to 100,000 clones listed, approximately 90% are singletons. The CDR3 spans 12 residues. V gave up 3 bases and J gave up 2 bases, with 4 bases separating them. CDR1 and CDR2 (germline): SGHTA, FQGNSA. Sequences were derived from peripheral blood, sampled on day 0 of AZD1222 vaccination. V and J are TRBV7-2 and TRBJ1-1; no firm D call. The TCR was taken from an adult in good health. CDR3: CASSFYNTEAFF. The CDR3 coding sequence is TGTGCCAGCAGCTTTTACAACACTGAAGCTTTCTTT.